A selection of T cell receptor beta chains follows, all from one sample in a study of shared clonotypes between healthy human individuals. Clones were read by immunoSEQ multiplex PCR, and TCRdb kept only the in-frame ones, dropping some. The table lists roughly 2.5 million clones, 85% to 95% of them singletons. The sequenced sample was naive CD4+ T cells sorted from blood. These receptor sequences come from a man between 18 and 29 years old in good health. The CDR3 runs from the conserved cysteine through the conserved F or W. Fields, in order: J gene, clone size, V gene, D gene, CDR3 DNA, CDR3 protein. The D gene is left open where the match is weak. Clone size is stated in some rows and not others, as once, few, many or a class when expanded.

j_call: TRBJ2-3
clone_size: .
v_call: TRBV5-8
d_call: .
cdr3_nt: TGTGCCAGCAAGCTGGGGGGTGGCCCAGATACGCAGTATTTT
cdr3_aa: CASKLGGGPDTQYF

j_call: TRBJ2-7
clone_size: once
v_call: TRBV6-6
d_call: TRBD1
cdr3_nt: TGTGCCAGCAGTTACCCGGGACAGGGGGTCCACGAGCAGTACTTC
cdr3_aa: CASSYPGQGVHEQYF

j_call: TRBJ1-5
clone_size: .
v_call: TRBV7-9
d_call: .
cdr3_nt: TGTGCCAGCAGCTTAGGTTCCGGACGAAATCAGCCCCAGCATTTT
cdr3_aa: CASSLGSGRNQPQHF

j_call: TRBJ2-7
clone_size: .
v_call: TRBV5-4
d_call: .
cdr3_nt: TGTGCCAGCAGCCCGTTGAGGGGGACCTACGAGCAGTACTTC
cdr3_aa: CASSPLRGTYEQYF

j_call: TRBJ1-1
clone_size: .
v_call: TRBV5-1
d_call: TRBD1
cdr3_nt: TGCGCCAGCAGCGTGGCAGGGGGGAACACTGAAGCTTTCTTT
cdr3_aa: CASSVAGGNTEAFF

j_call: TRBJ2-3
clone_size: .
v_call: TRBV5-1
d_call: TRBD2
cdr3_nt: TGCGCCAGCAGCTCCGGACTAGCGGGAGGGCCTACAGATACGCAGTATTTT
cdr3_aa: CASSSGLAGGPTDTQYF

j_call: TRBJ1-1
clone_size: .
v_call: TRBV11-2
d_call: .
cdr3_nt: TGTGCCAGCAGCCCCCGCGGGGTTTGGGCTGAAGCTTTCTTT
cdr3_aa: CASSPRGVWAEAFF

j_call: TRBJ2-3
clone_size: .
v_call: TRBV5-1
d_call: .
cdr3_nt: TGCGCCAGCAGCGGGGGGCCTAGCACAGATACGCAGTATTTT
cdr3_aa: CASSGGPSTDTQYF

j_call: TRBJ2-1
clone_size: .
v_call: TRBV19
d_call: TRBD1
cdr3_nt: TGTGCCAGTGGAACGACAGGGAGCCCCAATGAGCAGTTCTTC
cdr3_aa: CASGTTGSPNEQFF

j_call: TRBJ2-5
clone_size: once
v_call: TRBV7-9
d_call: .
cdr3_nt: TGTGCCAGCAGCCTAGACACCACTCTCCCAGAGACCCAGTACTTC
cdr3_aa: CASSLDTTLPETQYF

j_call: TRBJ1-6
clone_size: .
v_call: TRBV28
d_call: .
cdr3_nt: TGTGCCAGCAGCCGACTTAGGATTGGACAGTTATTGTTTCCCCTCCACTTT
cdr3_aa: CASSRLRIGQLLFPLHF

j_call: TRBJ2-2
clone_size: .
v_call: TRBV18
d_call: .
cdr3_nt: TGTGCCAGCTCACCACCCGGGGCCCCAACCGGGGAGCTGTTTTTT
cdr3_aa: CASSPPGAPTGELFF

j_call: TRBJ2-3
clone_size: .
v_call: TRBV5-1
d_call: .
cdr3_nt: TGCGCCAGCAGCTGGGGCCAGGGGATGGGCACAGATACGCAGTATTTT
cdr3_aa: CASSWGQGMGTDTQYF

j_call: TRBJ1-3
clone_size: once
v_call: TRBV2
d_call: .
cdr3_nt: TGTGCCAGCAGTGAAGGGACTGCGGGCTCTGGAAACACCATATATTTT
cdr3_aa: CASSEGTAGSGNTIYF

j_call: TRBJ1-1
clone_size: once
v_call: TRBV6-5
d_call: .
cdr3_nt: TGTGCCAGCAGTCCAACATTGGGCAGAACTGAAGCTTTCTTT
cdr3_aa: CASSPTLGRTEAFF

j_call: TRBJ2-7
clone_size: .
v_call: TRBV7-2
d_call: TRBD2
cdr3_nt: TGTGCCAGCAGCTTACTAGCGGGGGTCTCCTACGAGCAGTACTTC
cdr3_aa: CASSLLAGVSYEQYF

j_call: TRBJ2-3
clone_size: .
v_call: TRBV9
d_call: TRBD2
cdr3_nt: TGTGCCAGCAGCGGACCCGGGACTAGCGGAGATACGCAGTATTTT
cdr3_aa: CASSGPGTSGDTQYF

j_call: TRBJ2-7
clone_size: .
v_call: TRBV6-6
d_call: .
cdr3_nt: TGTGCCAGCAGTGGCCCGGGGGGCCTATCGGGCGAGCAGTACTTC
cdr3_aa: CASSGPGGLSGEQYF

j_call: TRBJ1-4
clone_size: once
v_call: TRBV30
d_call: TRBD1
cdr3_nt: TGTGCCTGGACCCCATACCCGGGACAGGGCCCCTTGTATGAAAAACTGTTTTTT
cdr3_aa: CAWTPYPGQGPLYEKLFF

j_call: TRBJ2-1
clone_size: .
v_call: TRBV7-2
d_call: .
cdr3_nt: TGTGCCAGCAGCTTCCGGGGGAATGAGCAGTTCTTC
cdr3_aa: CASSFRGNEQFF

j_call: TRBJ2-7
clone_size: .
v_call: TRBV18
d_call: .
cdr3_nt: TGTGCCAGCTCACCAGGACCAGGCTACGAGCAGTACTTC
cdr3_aa: CASSPGPGYEQYF

j_call: TRBJ2-7
clone_size: .
v_call: TRBV5-1
d_call: .
cdr3_nt: TGCGCCAGCAGCGAGGAACTTTCCCAGCAGTACTTC
cdr3_aa: CASSEELSQQYF

j_call: TRBJ2-1
clone_size: .
v_call: TRBV12-5
d_call: .
cdr3_nt: TGTGCTAGTGGTTTGGGGAAGGGGGGTAAGAGCGATGAGCAGTTCTTC
cdr3_aa: CASGLGKGGKSDEQFF

j_call: TRBJ1-5
clone_size: .
v_call: TRBV30
d_call: .
cdr3_nt: TGTGCCTGGAGTCCAGGGGCTAGTCAGCCCCAGCATTTT
cdr3_aa: CAWSPGASQPQHF

j_call: TRBJ2-3
clone_size: .
v_call: TRBV14
d_call: TRBD2
cdr3_nt: TGTGCCAGCAGGGCTAGCGGGACGAGCACAGATACGCAGTATTTT
cdr3_aa: CASRASGTSTDTQYF

j_call: TRBJ2-3
clone_size: once
v_call: TRBV28
d_call: .
cdr3_nt: TGTGCCAGCAGTTCCAGACTCCTGGCAGATACGCAGTATTTT
cdr3_aa: CASSSRLLADTQYF

j_call: TRBJ2-5
clone_size: .
v_call: TRBV5-1
d_call: .
cdr3_nt: TGCGCCAGCAGCTCACACCAAGAGACCCAGTACTTC
cdr3_aa: CASSSHQETQYF

j_call: TRBJ1-2
clone_size: .
v_call: TRBV18
d_call: .
cdr3_nt: TGTGCCAGCTCACCGGGTACTAACTATGGCTACACCTTC
cdr3_aa: CASSPGTNYGYTF

j_call: TRBJ1-1
clone_size: .
v_call: TRBV10-3
d_call: .
cdr3_nt: TGTGCCATCACTAACAGACAGAACACTGAAGCTTTCTTT
cdr3_aa: CAITNRQNTEAFF

j_call: TRBJ1-2
clone_size: .
v_call: TRBV5-6
d_call: .
cdr3_nt: TGTGCCAGCAGCTCGTCTCCCTATGGCTACACCTTC
cdr3_aa: CASSSSPYGYTF

j_call: TRBJ2-1
clone_size: .
v_call: TRBV10-3
d_call: .
cdr3_nt: TGTGCCATCAGTGAAACCGGGGACCGAAATTACAATGAGCAGTTCTTC
cdr3_aa: CAISETGDRNYNEQFF

j_call: TRBJ2-5
clone_size: once
v_call: TRBV30
d_call: TRBD1
cdr3_nt: TGTGCCTGGAGTGTAGGACAGGGGGCCTGGGAGACCCAGTACTTC
cdr3_aa: CAWSVGQGAWETQYF

j_call: TRBJ2-3
clone_size: .
v_call: TRBV6-4
d_call: TRBD2
cdr3_nt: TGTGCCAGCAGTCCCCTGGGGGGGAGCCGCACAGATACGCAGTATTTT
cdr3_aa: CASSPLGGSRTDTQYF

j_call: TRBJ2-4
clone_size: .
v_call: TRBV5-1
d_call: TRBD2
cdr3_nt: TGCGCCAGCAGCTCCTTAGCGGGAGAGGAAAACATTCAGTACTTC
cdr3_aa: CASSSLAGEENIQYF

j_call: TRBJ2-5
clone_size: .
v_call: TRBV5-1
d_call: .
cdr3_nt: TGCGCCAGCAGCTTGTTGCCGGAGGAGACCCAGTACTTC
cdr3_aa: CASSLLPEETQYF

j_call: TRBJ1-3
clone_size: .
v_call: TRBV13
d_call: .
cdr3_nt: TGTGCCAGCAGCTTTATAGCGGGGTCTGGAAACACCATATATTTT
cdr3_aa: CASSFIAGSGNTIYF

j_call: TRBJ2-1
clone_size: .
v_call: TRBV5-4
d_call: .
cdr3_nt: TGTGCCAGCAGCCCGGTGGGTAACAATGAGCAGTTCTTC
cdr3_aa: CASSPVGNNEQFF

j_call: TRBJ1-6
clone_size: .
v_call: TRBV11-2
d_call: .
cdr3_nt: TGTGCCAGCAGCTTAGGATCTGCCCCAGCACGTTCACCCCTCCACTTT
cdr3_aa: CASSLGSAPARSPLHF

j_call: TRBJ2-2
clone_size: .
v_call: TRBV10-3
d_call: .
cdr3_nt: TGTGCCAACCAGGCGAACACCGGGGAGCTGTTTTTT
cdr3_aa: CANQANTGELFF

j_call: TRBJ1-2
clone_size: .
v_call: TRBV30
d_call: .
cdr3_nt: TGTGCCTGGAGTGGCCTTGAGGGCGCGCCGATCCCGTTC
cdr3_aa: CAWSGLEGAPIPF

j_call: TRBJ2-7
clone_size: .
v_call: TRBV2
d_call: TRBD2
cdr3_nt: TGTGCCAGCAGTGAACGAGCGGGAGTCGTCAAGCAGTACTTC
cdr3_aa: CASSERAGVVKQYF

j_call: TRBJ2-7
clone_size: .
v_call: TRBV7-3
d_call: TRBD2
cdr3_nt: TGTGCCAGCAGCTCCCAGGCGGGGGGCTCCTACGAGCAGTACTTC
cdr3_aa: CASSSQAGGSYEQYF

j_call: TRBJ2-7
clone_size: .
v_call: TRBV7-6
d_call: TRBD1
cdr3_nt: TGTGCCAGCAGCTCCGGGACAGGGGTATACGAGCAGTACTTC
cdr3_aa: CASSSGTGVYEQYF

j_call: TRBJ2-7
clone_size: .
v_call: TRBV29-1
d_call: .
cdr3_nt: TGCAGCGTTGAAGGATCCCGTGGGACCCTCTCCTACGAGCAGTACTTC
cdr3_aa: CSVEGSRGTLSYEQYF

j_call: TRBJ2-4
clone_size: .
v_call: TRBV18
d_call: .
cdr3_nt: TGTGCCAGCTCAGACTCCCGGTGGGACATTCAGTACTTC
cdr3_aa: CASSDSRWDIQYF

j_call: TRBJ2-5
clone_size: .
v_call: TRBV11-2
d_call: .
cdr3_nt: TGTGCCAGCAGCTTAAGTGGCAGCCTCTGGGAGACCCAGTACTTC
cdr3_aa: CASSLSGSLWETQYF

j_call: TRBJ2-1
clone_size: .
v_call: TRBV5-4
d_call: .
cdr3_nt: TGTGCCAGCAGCTTTATTGAAGTAGTTTCCAATGAGCAGTTCTTC
cdr3_aa: CASSFIEVVSNEQFF

j_call: TRBJ1-1
clone_size: .
v_call: TRBV7-9
d_call: TRBD1
cdr3_nt: TGTGCCAGCAGCCTATTGCGGACAGGGAGGAACACTGAAGCTTTCTTT
cdr3_aa: CASSLLRTGRNTEAFF

j_call: TRBJ2-5
clone_size: .
v_call: TRBV2
d_call: TRBD1
cdr3_nt: TGTGCCAGCAGGACGGGACAGGGAATACAAGAGACCCAGTACTTC
cdr3_aa: CASRTGQGIQETQYF

j_call: TRBJ2-1
clone_size: .
v_call: TRBV9
d_call: TRBD2
cdr3_nt: TGTGCCAGCAGCGGATCGACTAGCGGGGGGGCCGAGTTCTTC
cdr3_aa: CASSGSTSGGAEFF

j_call: TRBJ2-4
clone_size: .
v_call: TRBV4-2
d_call: TRBD2
cdr3_nt: TGTGCCAGCACCTTGGGGGGGGAAGGTCGAACCAAAAACATTCAGTACTTC
cdr3_aa: CASTLGGEGRTKNIQYF

j_call: TRBJ1-4
clone_size: .
v_call: TRBV7-8
d_call: .
cdr3_nt: TGTGCCAGCAGCTTAGATACAGGGATTAATGAAAAACTGTTTTTT
cdr3_aa: CASSLDTGINEKLFF

j_call: TRBJ1-5
clone_size: .
v_call: TRBV6-1
d_call: .
cdr3_nt: TGTGCCAGCAGTGAAGCAGGAGGGGCCCATCAGCCCCAGCATTTT
cdr3_aa: CASSEAGGAHQPQHF

j_call: TRBJ2-5
clone_size: .
v_call: TRBV30
d_call: .
cdr3_nt: TGTGCCTGGAGTGTATCCCTGTCTAGTCAGTATAAAGAGACCCAGTACTTC
cdr3_aa: CAWSVSLSSQYKETQYF

j_call: TRBJ2-3
clone_size: .
v_call: TRBV5-1
d_call: .
cdr3_nt: TGCGCCAGCAGCTTGGGAGTAACCACGGGAGGCACAGATACGCAGTATTTT
cdr3_aa: CASSLGVTTGGTDTQYF

j_call: TRBJ2-3
clone_size: .
v_call: TRBV7-8
d_call: .
cdr3_nt: TGTGCCAGCAGCTCCCCGGATATGATGGGGATCACAGATACGCAGTATTTT
cdr3_aa: CASSSPDMMGITDTQYF

j_call: TRBJ2-7
clone_size: .
v_call: TRBV6-1
d_call: .
cdr3_nt: TGTGCCAGCAGTGAATTGGCGGTCGTAGTCAACGAGCAGTACTTC
cdr3_aa: CASSELAVVVNEQYF

j_call: TRBJ1-2
clone_size: .
v_call: TRBV9
d_call: .
cdr3_nt: TGTGCCAGCAGCGTAGCGAGGTCTTTGGGCTATGGCTACACCTTC
cdr3_aa: CASSVARSLGYGYTF

j_call: TRBJ1-2
clone_size: .
v_call: TRBV5-4
d_call: TRBD1
cdr3_nt: TGTGCCAGCAGCGCTCAGGGGGTCTATGGCTACACCTTC
cdr3_aa: CASSAQGVYGYTF